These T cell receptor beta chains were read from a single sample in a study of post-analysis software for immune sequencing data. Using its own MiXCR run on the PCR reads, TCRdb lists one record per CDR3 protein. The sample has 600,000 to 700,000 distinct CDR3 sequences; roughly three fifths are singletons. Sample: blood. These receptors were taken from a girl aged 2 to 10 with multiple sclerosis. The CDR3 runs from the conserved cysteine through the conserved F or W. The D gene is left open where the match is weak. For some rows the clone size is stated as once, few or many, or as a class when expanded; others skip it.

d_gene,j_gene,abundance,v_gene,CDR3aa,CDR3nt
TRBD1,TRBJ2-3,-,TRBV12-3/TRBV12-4,CASSFRDRATDAQYF,TGTGCCAGCAGCTTCCGGGACAGGGCCACAGATGCGCAGTATTTT
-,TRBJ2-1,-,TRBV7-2,CASSTRAYNEQFF,TGTGCCAGCAGCACCCGGGCTTACAATGAGCAGTTCTTC
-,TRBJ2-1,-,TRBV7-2,CASSQRRPYNEQFF,TGTGCCAGCAGCCAAAGAAGGCCTTACAATGAGCAGTTCTTC
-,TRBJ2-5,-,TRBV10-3,CAISDRGSQETQYF,TGTGCCATCAGTGACAGGGGTAGCCAAGAGACCCAGTACTTC
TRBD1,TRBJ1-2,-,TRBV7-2,CASSFDREGYTF,TGTGCCAGCAGCTTCGACAGGGAAGGCTACACCTTC
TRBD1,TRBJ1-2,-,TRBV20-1,CSARGRDRANYGYTF,TGCAGTGCTAGAGGCCGGGACAGAGCTAACTATGGCTACACCTTC
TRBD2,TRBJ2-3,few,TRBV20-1,CSAEGLATDTDTQYF,TGCAGTGCAGAGGGACTAGCGACCGACACAGATACGCAGTATTTT
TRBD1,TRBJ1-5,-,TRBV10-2,CASSEGTGGVDQPQHF,TGCGCCAGCAGTGAAGGGACAGGGGGAGTGGATCAGCCCCAGCATTTT
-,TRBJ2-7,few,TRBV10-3,CAITDYLDEQYF,TGTGCCATTACGGACTATTTGGACGAGCAGTACTTC
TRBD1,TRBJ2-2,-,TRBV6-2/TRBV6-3,CASSDRGNTGELFF,TGTGCCAGCAGCGACAGGGGGAACACCGGGGAGCTGTTTTTT
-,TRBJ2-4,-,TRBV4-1,CASSQAALGNIQYF,TGCGCCAGCAGCCAGGCGGCTTTAGGCAACATTCAGTACTTC
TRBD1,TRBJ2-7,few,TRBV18,CASSPPGQGVDEQYF,TGTGCCAGCTCACCCCCGGGACAGGGGGTCGACGAGCAGTACTTC
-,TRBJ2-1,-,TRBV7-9,CASSSVTYEQFF,TGTGCCAGCAGCTCGGTGACTTATGAGCAGTTCTTC
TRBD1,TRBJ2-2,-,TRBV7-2,CASSLVPGQLTGELFF,TGTGCCAGCAGCTTAGTTCCGGGACAGCTAACCGGGGAGCTGTTTTTT
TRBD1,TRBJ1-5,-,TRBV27,CASSLLGQGPTTNQPQHF,TGTGCCAGCAGTTTACTGGGACAGGGACCTACAACTAATCAGCCCCAGCATTTT
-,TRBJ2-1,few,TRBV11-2,CASSSDPEQFF,TGTGCCAGCAGCTCCGACCCAGAGCAGTTCTTC
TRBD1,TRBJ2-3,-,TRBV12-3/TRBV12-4,CASRPGTGSDTQYF,TGTGCCAGCAGGCCCGGGACAGGGTCAGATACGCAGTATTTT
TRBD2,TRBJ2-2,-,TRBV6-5,CASKLGLAGITGELFF,TGTGCCAGCAAACTCGGACTAGCGGGGATTACCGGGGAGCTGTTTTTT
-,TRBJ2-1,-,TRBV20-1,CSARDQGHEQFF,TGCAGTGCTAGAGATCAAGGGCATGAGCAGTTCTTC
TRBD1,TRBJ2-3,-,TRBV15,CAIQGAGDTQYF,TGTGCCATCCAGGGGGCAGGCGATACGCAGTATTTT
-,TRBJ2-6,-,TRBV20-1,CSAPGVGGANVLTF,TGCAGTGCGCCAGGGGTGGGTGGGGCCAACGTCCTGACTTTC